The rows below give T cell receptor beta chains drawn from one sample of a study of T cells after yellow fever vaccination. A single record per CDR3 protein comes from TCRdb applying MiXCR to the 5' RACE reads. The table has 400,000 or so distinct CDR3 sequences, under 14% seen once. The starting material was PBMCs, obtained on the day of the first yellow fever vaccination. These receptors all come from a man aged 18 to 30 who received the YFV17D yellow fever vaccine. The CDR3 runs from the conserved cysteine through the conserved F or W. Each record gives: clone size, J gene, D gene, V gene, CDR3 protein, CDR3 DNA. A D gene is named only where the DNA matches it firmly. A clone size is listed for some rows: how often the clone was seen (once, few, many), or a class if it is expanded.

clone_size: -; j_call: TRBJ1-2; d_call: -; v_call: TRBV5-1; cdr3_aa: CASSPDNLYGYTF; cdr3_nt: TGCGCCAGCAGCCCCGACAATCTGTATGGCTACACCTTC
clone_size: many; j_call: TRBJ1-1; d_call: -; v_call: TRBV20-1; cdr3_aa: CSASQGTFSTEAFF; cdr3_nt: TGCAGTGCTAGCCAGGGGACATTCAGCACTGAAGCTTTCTTT
clone_size: few; j_call: TRBJ2-7; d_call: TRBD1; v_call: TRBV11-2; cdr3_aa: CASSSDRQSSYEQYF; cdr3_nt: TGTGCCAGCAGCTCGGACAGGCAAAGCTCCTACGAGCAGTACTTC
clone_size: few; j_call: TRBJ1-1; d_call: -; v_call: TRBV4-1; cdr3_aa: CASSQDGGQYGDEAFF; cdr3_nt: TGCGCCAGCAGCCAAGACGGAGGACAGTACGGCGATGAAGCTTTCTTT
clone_size: many; j_call: TRBJ2-7; d_call: -; v_call: TRBV27; cdr3_aa: CASSLSLASPSHEQYF; cdr3_nt: TGTGCCAGCAGTTTATCCCTAGCTAGCCCATCTCACGAGCAGTACTTC
clone_size: -; j_call: TRBJ1-1; d_call: -; v_call: TRBV9; cdr3_aa: CASSVEAGREAFF; cdr3_nt: TGTGCCAGCAGCGTAGAGGCGGGGAGGGAAGCTTTCTTT
clone_size: many; j_call: TRBJ2-1; d_call: TRBD2; v_call: TRBV12-3/TRBV12-4; cdr3_aa: CASRRGTYNEQFF; cdr3_nt: TGTGCCAGCAGGCGGGGGACCTACAATGAGCAGTTCTTC
clone_size: few; j_call: TRBJ2-5; d_call: -; v_call: TRBV6-2/TRBV6-3; cdr3_aa: CASSYRTQGRRETQYF; cdr3_nt: TGTGCCAGCAGTTACAGGACCCAGGGGAGGCGTGAGACCCAGTACTTC
clone_size: few; j_call: TRBJ2-3; d_call: TRBD2; v_call: TRBV4-3; cdr3_aa: CASSQDFAGGSDTQYF; cdr3_nt: TGCGCCAGCAGCCAAGATTTCGCGGGGGGAAGTGATACGCAGTATTTT
clone_size: few; j_call: TRBJ2-2; d_call: TRBD2; v_call: TRBV5-4; cdr3_aa: CASSLLAGDTTGELFF; cdr3_nt: TGTGCCAGCAGCTTACTAGCGGGGGATACCACCGGGGAGCTGTTTTTT
clone_size: few; j_call: TRBJ2-1; d_call: -; v_call: TRBV10-2; cdr3_aa: CASRTRASYNEQFF; cdr3_nt: TGCGCCAGCAGAACTAGGGCCTCCTACAATGAGCAGTTCTTC
clone_size: few; j_call: TRBJ1-2; d_call: TRBD1; v_call: TRBV7-3; cdr3_aa: CASSVSGGRADGYTF; cdr3_nt: TGTGCCAGCAGCGTTTCAGGGGGCCGGGCAGATGGCTACACCTTC
clone_size: many; j_call: TRBJ2-3; d_call: -; v_call: TRBV20-1; cdr3_aa: CSARHARGDTQYF; cdr3_nt: TGCAGTGCTAGACACGCCCGGGGCGATACGCAGTATTTT
clone_size: -; j_call: TRBJ1-3; d_call: TRBD1; v_call: TRBV12-3/TRBV12-4; cdr3_aa: CASSPGTGGSGNTIYF; cdr3_nt: TGTGCCAGCAGTCCCGGGACAGGGGGTTCTGGAAACACCATATATTTT
clone_size: -; j_call: TRBJ1-3; d_call: TRBD1; v_call: TRBV10-3; cdr3_aa: CAAGQYSGNTIYF; cdr3_nt: TGTGCCGCGGGACAGTACTCTGGAAACACCATATATTTT
clone_size: many; j_call: TRBJ2-5; d_call: -; v_call: TRBV12-3/TRBV12-4; cdr3_aa: CASTLGETQYF; cdr3_nt: TGTGCCAGCACCCTGGGGGAGACCCAGTACTTC
clone_size: many; j_call: TRBJ2-7; d_call: TRBD1; v_call: TRBV5-1; cdr3_aa: CASSSTGGSYEQYF; cdr3_nt: TGCGCCAGCAGCTCGACAGGGGGCTCCTACGAGCAGTACTTC
clone_size: -; j_call: TRBJ2-7; d_call: -; v_call: TRBV12-3/TRBV12-4; cdr3_aa: CASSLSGTPEQYF; cdr3_nt: TGTGCCAGCAGTTTATCTGGGACGCCCGAGCAGTACTTC
clone_size: few; j_call: TRBJ2-3; d_call: TRBD2; v_call: TRBV4-3; cdr3_aa: CASSPRGLAADTQYF; cdr3_nt: TGCGCCAGCAGCCCCCGGGGACTAGCGGCAGATACGCAGTATTTT
clone_size: few; j_call: TRBJ1-3; d_call: -; v_call: TRBV6-1; cdr3_aa: CASSEMGSSGNTIYF; cdr3_nt: TGTGCCAGCAGTGAGATGGGGAGCTCTGGAAACACCATATATTTT
clone_size: -; j_call: TRBJ1-2; d_call: -; v_call: TRBV7-2; cdr3_aa: CASTYYGAENNYGYTF; cdr3_nt: TGTGCCAGCACCTATTATGGGGCCGAGAATAACTATGGCTACACCTTC
clone_size: many; j_call: TRBJ2-1; d_call: TRBD1; v_call: TRBV19; cdr3_aa: CASSPGTGGGNEQFF; cdr3_nt: TGTGCCAGTAGTCCTGGGACAGGGGGTGGCAATGAGCAGTTCTTC
clone_size: -; j_call: TRBJ1-1; d_call: TRBD1; v_call: TRBV19; cdr3_aa: CRTGNTEAFF; cdr3_nt: TGTCGGACAGGGAACACTGAAGCTTTCTTT
clone_size: -; j_call: TRBJ2-3; d_call: -; v_call: TRBV2; cdr3_aa: CASSDGRDTDTQYF; cdr3_nt: TGTGCCAGCAGTGATGGCCGGGACACAGATACGCAGTATTTT
clone_size: many; j_call: TRBJ1-3; d_call: -; v_call: TRBV20-1; cdr3_aa: CSARVSSSGNTIYF; cdr3_nt: TGCAGTGCTAGAGTCTCTTCCTCTGGAAACACCATATATTTT
clone_size: -; j_call: TRBJ2-3; d_call: TRBD2; v_call: TRBV15; cdr3_aa: CATSLSGVFTDTQYF; cdr3_nt: TGTGCCACCAGCCTTAGCGGGGTTTTCACAGATACGCAGTATTTT
clone_size: few; j_call: TRBJ1-6; d_call: -; v_call: TRBV7-8; cdr3_aa: CASSSGRGPRSPLHF; cdr3_nt: TGTGCCAGCAGTTCAGGACGGGGGCCCAGATCACCCCTCCACTTT
clone_size: -; j_call: TRBJ1-4; d_call: -; v_call: TRBV5-1; cdr3_aa: CASSPADSANEKLFF; cdr3_nt: TGCGCCAGCAGCCCGGCGGACAGTGCTAATGAAAAACTGTTTTTT
clone_size: once; j_call: TRBJ2-5; d_call: -; v_call: TRBV7-2; cdr3_aa: CASSSPAQETLYF; cdr3_nt: TGTGCCAGCAGCTCCCCGGCCCAAGAGACCCTGTACTTC
clone_size: -; j_call: TRBJ2-1; d_call: TRBD1; v_call: TRBV5-1; cdr3_aa: CASSRQGGGSNEQFF; cdr3_nt: TGCGCCAGCAGCCGACAGGGTGGGGGCTCCAATGAGCAGTTCTTC
clone_size: few; j_call: TRBJ1-1; d_call: -; v_call: TRBV4-2; cdr3_aa: CASSQEAGTNTEAFF; cdr3_nt: TGTGCCAGCAGCCAAGAGGCAGGGACGAACACTGAAGCTTTCTTT
clone_size: few; j_call: TRBJ2-3; d_call: -; v_call: TRBV7-2; cdr3_aa: CASSLELGDTQYF; cdr3_nt: TGTGCCAGCAGCTTAGAACTTGGAGATACGCAGTATTTT
clone_size: few; j_call: TRBJ1-5; d_call: -; v_call: TRBV6-1; cdr3_aa: CASGWGGLQPQHF; cdr3_nt: TGTGCCAGCGGGTGGGGGGGCCTTCAGCCCCAGCATTTT
clone_size: few; j_call: TRBJ1-1; d_call: -; v_call: TRBV5-1; cdr3_aa: CASSLEAARTEAFF; cdr3_nt: TGCGCCAGCAGCTTGGAGGCTGCGCGGACTGAAGCTTTCTTT
clone_size: -; j_call: TRBJ1-5; d_call: -; v_call: TRBV2; cdr3_aa: CASSEGGSGNQPQHF; cdr3_nt: TGTGCCAGCAGTGAGGGAGGGAGCGGCAATCAGCCCCAGCATTTT
clone_size: many; j_call: TRBJ2-5; d_call: -; v_call: TRBV12-3/TRBV12-4; cdr3_aa: CASSFGGGETQYF; cdr3_nt: TGTGCCAGCAGCTTCGGGGGTGGGGAGACCCAGTACTTC
clone_size: -; j_call: TRBJ2-5; d_call: -; v_call: TRBV2; cdr3_aa: CAKSKGRDEEETQYF; cdr3_nt: TGTGCCAAATCAAAGGGGCGGGACGAAGAAGAGACCCAGTACTTC
clone_size: many; j_call: TRBJ2-1; d_call: TRBD2; v_call: TRBV7-2; cdr3_aa: CASSLGSGGPYNEQFF; cdr3_nt: TGTGCCAGCAGCTTAGGGAGCGGGGGGCCTTACAATGAGCAGTTCTTC
clone_size: -; j_call: TRBJ1-2; d_call: -; v_call: TRBV20-1; cdr3_aa: CSAPYRVGGYTF; cdr3_nt: TGCAGTGCCCCATACAGGGTTGGGGGCTACACCTTC
clone_size: -; j_call: TRBJ1-1; d_call: -; v_call: TRBV27; cdr3_aa: CASSAYRSYTEAFF; cdr3_nt: TGTGCCAGCAGTGCCTATCGCAGCTACACTGAAGCTTTCTTT
clone_size: few; j_call: TRBJ2-5; d_call: -; v_call: TRBV7-2; cdr3_aa: CASSFNGIQETQYF; cdr3_nt: TGTGCCAGCAGTTTTAACGGAATACAAGAGACCCAGTACTTC